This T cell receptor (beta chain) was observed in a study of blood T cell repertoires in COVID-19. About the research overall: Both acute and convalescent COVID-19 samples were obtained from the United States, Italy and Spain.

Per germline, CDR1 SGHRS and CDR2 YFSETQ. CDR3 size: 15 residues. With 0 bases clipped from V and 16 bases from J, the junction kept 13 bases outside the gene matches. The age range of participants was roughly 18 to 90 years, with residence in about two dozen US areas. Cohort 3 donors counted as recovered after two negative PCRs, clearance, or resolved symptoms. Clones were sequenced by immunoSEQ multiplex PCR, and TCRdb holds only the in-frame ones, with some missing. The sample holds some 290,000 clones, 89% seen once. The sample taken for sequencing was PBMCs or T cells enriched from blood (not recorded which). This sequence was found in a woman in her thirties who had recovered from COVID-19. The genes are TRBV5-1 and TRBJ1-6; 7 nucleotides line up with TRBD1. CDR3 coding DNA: TGCGCCAGCAGCTTGGTCTCTGTGGACAGGCCTCCGCTCCACTTT. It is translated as CASSLVSVDRPPLHF.